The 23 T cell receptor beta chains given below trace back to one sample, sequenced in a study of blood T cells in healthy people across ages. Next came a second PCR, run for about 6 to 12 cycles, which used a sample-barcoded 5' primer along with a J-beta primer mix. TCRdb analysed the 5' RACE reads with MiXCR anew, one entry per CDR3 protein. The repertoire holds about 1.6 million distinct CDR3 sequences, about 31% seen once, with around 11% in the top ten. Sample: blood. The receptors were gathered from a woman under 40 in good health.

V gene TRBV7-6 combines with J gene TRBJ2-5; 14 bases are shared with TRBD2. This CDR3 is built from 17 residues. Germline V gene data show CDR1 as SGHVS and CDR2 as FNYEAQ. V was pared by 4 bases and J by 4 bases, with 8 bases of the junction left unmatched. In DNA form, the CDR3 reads TGTGCCAGCAGCTCTAGACTAGCGGGGGGGCGAGGAGAGACCCAGTACTTC. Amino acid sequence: CASSSRLAGGRGETQYF.

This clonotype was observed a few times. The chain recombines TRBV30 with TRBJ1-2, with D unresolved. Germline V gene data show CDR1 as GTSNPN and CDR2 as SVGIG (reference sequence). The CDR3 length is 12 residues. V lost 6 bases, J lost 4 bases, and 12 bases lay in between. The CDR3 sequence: CACSRGSYGYTF. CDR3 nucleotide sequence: TGTGCCTGCTCCCGAGGCTCCTATGGCTACACCTTC.

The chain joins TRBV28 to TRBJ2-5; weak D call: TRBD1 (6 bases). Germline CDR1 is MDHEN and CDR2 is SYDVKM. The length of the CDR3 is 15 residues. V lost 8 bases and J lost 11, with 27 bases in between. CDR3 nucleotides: TGTGCCAGCGAGGGGGACACCAAGGGTTACAATGAGCAGTACTTC. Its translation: CASEGDTKGYNEQYF.

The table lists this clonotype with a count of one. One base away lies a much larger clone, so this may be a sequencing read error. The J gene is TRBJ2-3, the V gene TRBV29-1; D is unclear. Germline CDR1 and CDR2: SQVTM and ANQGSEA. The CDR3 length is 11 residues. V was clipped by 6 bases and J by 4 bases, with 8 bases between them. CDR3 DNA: TGCAGCGTGATATTCGCAGATACGCAGTATTTT. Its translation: CSVIFADTQYF.

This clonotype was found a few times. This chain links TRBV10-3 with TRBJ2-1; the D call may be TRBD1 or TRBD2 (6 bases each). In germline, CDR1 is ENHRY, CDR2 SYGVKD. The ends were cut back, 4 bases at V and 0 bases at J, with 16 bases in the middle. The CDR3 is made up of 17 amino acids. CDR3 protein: CAISVLVGGRSYNEQFF. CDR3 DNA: TGTGCCATCAGTGTATTGGTGGGGGGCCGCTCCTACAATGAGCAGTTCTTC.

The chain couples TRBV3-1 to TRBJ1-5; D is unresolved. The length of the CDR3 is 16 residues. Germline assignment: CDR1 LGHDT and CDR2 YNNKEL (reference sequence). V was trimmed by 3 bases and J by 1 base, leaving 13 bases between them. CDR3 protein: CASSHSNEGSNQPQHF. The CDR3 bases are TGTGCCAGCAGCCATTCTAATGAAGGCAGCAATCAGCCCCAGCATTTT.

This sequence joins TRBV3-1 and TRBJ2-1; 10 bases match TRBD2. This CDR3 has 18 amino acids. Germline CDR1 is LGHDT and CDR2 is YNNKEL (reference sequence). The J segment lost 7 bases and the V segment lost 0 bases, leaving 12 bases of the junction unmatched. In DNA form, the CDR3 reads TGTGCCAGCAGCCAAGATCTTTTAAGCGGGGGGGCAGGAAATGAGCAGTTCTTC. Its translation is CASSQDLLSGGAGNEQFF.

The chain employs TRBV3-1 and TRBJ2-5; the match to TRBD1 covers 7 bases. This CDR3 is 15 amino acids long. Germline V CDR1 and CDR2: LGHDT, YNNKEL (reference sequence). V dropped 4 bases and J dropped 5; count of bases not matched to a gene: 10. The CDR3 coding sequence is TGTGCCAGCAGCCGTGACAGGGTAGGCGCGGAGACCCAGTACTTC. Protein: CASSRDRVGAETQYF.

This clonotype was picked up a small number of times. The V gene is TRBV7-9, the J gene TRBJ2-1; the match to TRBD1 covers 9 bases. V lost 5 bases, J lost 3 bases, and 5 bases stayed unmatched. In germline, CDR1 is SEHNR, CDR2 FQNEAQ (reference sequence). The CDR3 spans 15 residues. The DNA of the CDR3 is TGTGCCAGCAGCACCGGGACAGGGATCTACAATGAGCAGTTCTTC. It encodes CASSTGTGIYNEQFF.

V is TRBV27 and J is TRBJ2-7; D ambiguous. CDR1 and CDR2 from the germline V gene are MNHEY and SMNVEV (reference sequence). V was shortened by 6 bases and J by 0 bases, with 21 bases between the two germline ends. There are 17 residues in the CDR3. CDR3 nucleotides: TGTGCCAGCAGCCCTGAAATCAGTCTAGAGAGCTCCTACGAGCAGTACTTC. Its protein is CASSPEISLESSYEQYF.

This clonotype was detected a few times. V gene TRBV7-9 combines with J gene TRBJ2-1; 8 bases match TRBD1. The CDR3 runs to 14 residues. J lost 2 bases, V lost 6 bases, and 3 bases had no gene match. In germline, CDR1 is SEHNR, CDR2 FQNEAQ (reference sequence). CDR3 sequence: CASSQQGAYNEQFF. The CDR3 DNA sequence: TGTGCCAGCAGTCAACAGGGGGCCTACAATGAGCAGTTCTTC. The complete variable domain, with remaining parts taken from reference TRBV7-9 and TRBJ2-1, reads DTGVSQNPRHKITKRGQNVTFRCDPISEHNRLYWYRQTLGQGPEFLTYFQNEAQLEKSRLLSDRFSAERPKGSFSTLEIQRTEQGDSAMYLCASSQQGAYNEQFFGPGTRLTVL.

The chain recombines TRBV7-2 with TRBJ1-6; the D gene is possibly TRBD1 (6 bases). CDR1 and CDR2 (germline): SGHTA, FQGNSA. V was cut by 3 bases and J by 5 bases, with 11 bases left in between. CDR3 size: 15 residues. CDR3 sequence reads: CASSFLGADNSPLHF. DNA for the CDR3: TGTGCCAGCAGCTTCTTGGGGGCCGATAATTCACCCCTCCACTTT.

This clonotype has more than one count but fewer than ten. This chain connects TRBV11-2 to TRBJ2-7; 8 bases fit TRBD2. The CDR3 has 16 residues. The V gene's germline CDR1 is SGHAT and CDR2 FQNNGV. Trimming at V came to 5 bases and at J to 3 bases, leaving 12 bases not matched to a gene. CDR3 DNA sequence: TGTGCCAGCAGCATACGGTACAGCGGGAGTCTCTACGAGCAGTACTTC. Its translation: CASSIRYSGSLYEQYF. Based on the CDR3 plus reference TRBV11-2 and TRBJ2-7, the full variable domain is EAGVAQSPRYKIIEKRQSVAFWCNPISGHATLYWYQQILGQGPKLLIQFQNNGVVDDSQLPKDRFSAERLKGVDSTLKIQPAKLEDSAVYLCASSIRYSGSLYEQYFGPGTRLTVT.

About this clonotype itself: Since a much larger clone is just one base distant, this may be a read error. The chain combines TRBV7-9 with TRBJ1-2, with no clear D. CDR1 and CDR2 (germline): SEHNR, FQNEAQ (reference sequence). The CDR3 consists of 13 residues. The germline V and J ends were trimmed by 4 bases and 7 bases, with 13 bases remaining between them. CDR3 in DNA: TGTGCCAGCAGCTCCTTCGGTTATGGTGGCTACACCTTC. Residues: CASSSFGYGGYTF. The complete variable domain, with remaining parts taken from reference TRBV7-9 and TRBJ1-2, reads DTGVSQNPRHKITKRGQNVTFRCDPISEHNRLYWYRQTLGQGPEFLTYFQNEAQLEKSRLLSDRFSAERPKGSFSTLEIQRTEQGDSAMYLCASSSFGYGGYTFGSGTRLTVV.

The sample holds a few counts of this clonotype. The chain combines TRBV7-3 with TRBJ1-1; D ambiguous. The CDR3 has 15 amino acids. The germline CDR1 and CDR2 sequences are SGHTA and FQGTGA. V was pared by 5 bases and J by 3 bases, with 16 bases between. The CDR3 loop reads CASSAVGIPDTEAFF. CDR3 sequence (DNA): TGTGCCAGCAGCGCGGTCGGGATTCCGGACACTGAAGCTTTCTTT. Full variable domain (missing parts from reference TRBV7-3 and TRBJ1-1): GAGVSQTPSNKVTEKGKYVELRCDPISGHTALYWYRQSLGQGPEFLIYFQGTGAADDSGLPNDRFFAVRPEGSVSTLKIQRTERGDSAVYLCASSAVGIPDTEAFFGQGTRLTVV.

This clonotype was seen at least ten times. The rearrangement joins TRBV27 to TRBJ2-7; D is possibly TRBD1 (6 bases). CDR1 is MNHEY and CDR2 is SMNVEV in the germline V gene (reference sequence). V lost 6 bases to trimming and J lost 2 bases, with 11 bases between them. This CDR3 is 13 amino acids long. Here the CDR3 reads CASSSGTPYEQYF. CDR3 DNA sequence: TGTGCCAGCAGCTCCGGGACACCCTACGAGCAGTACTTC.

Here the CDR3 DNA reads TGCGCCAGCAGCTCCGGACAGAGACATGGGACAGATACGCAGTATTTT. The encoded protein is CASSSGQRHGTDTQYF. The chain joins TRBV5-1 to TRBJ2-3; D is perhaps TRBD1 (6 bases). The CDR3 is 16 residues long. CDR1 SGHRS and CDR2 YFSETQ come from the germline V gene. Trimming shortened V by 3 bases and J by 3 bases, and 17 bases separated the two germline ends.

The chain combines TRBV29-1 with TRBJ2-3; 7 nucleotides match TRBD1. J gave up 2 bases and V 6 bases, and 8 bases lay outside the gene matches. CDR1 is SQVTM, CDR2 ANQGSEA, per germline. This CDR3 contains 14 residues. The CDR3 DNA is TGCAGCGTAGACCGGGACAGTATCACAGATACGCAGTATTTT. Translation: CSVDRDSITDTQYF.

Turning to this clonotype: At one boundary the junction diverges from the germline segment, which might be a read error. The CDR3 reads CAGSYSATDTQYF. The CDR3 DNA is TGTGCCGGCAGTTATTCCGCCACAGATACGCAGTATTTT. The V call is TRBV6-2 or TRBV6-3, the J call TRBJ2-3; D gene unclear. Germline assignment: CDR1 MNHEY and CDR2 SVGEGT. This CDR3 has 13 residues.

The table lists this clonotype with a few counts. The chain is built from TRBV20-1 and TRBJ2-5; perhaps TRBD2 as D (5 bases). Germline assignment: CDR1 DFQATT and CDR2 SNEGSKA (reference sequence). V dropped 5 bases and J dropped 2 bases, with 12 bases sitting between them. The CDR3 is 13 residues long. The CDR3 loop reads CSAPGIDQETQYF. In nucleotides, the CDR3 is TGCAGTGCTCCCGGGATAGATCAAGAGACCCAGTACTTC.

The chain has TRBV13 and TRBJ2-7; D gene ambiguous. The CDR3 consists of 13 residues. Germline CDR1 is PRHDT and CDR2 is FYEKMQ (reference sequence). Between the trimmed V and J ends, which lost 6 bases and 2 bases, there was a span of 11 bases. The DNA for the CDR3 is TGTGCCAGCAGTGGGCCGAACCCCTACGAGCAGTACTTC. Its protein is CASSGPNPYEQYF. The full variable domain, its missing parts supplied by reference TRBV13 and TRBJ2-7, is AAGVIQSPRHLIKEKRETATLKCYPIPRHDTVYWYQQGPGQDPQFLISFYEKMQSDKGSIPDRFSAQQFSDYHSELNMSSLELGDSALYFCASSGPNPYEQYFGPGTRLTVT.

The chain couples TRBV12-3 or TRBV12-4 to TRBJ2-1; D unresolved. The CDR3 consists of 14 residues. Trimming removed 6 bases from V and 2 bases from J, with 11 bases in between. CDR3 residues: CASRRRVPYNEQFF. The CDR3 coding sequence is TGTGCCAGCAGGCGTCGTGTCCCCTACAATGAGCAGTTCTTC.

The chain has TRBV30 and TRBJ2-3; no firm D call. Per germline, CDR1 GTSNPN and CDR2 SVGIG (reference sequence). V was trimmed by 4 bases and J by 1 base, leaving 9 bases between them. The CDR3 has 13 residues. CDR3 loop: CAWNVKRTDTQYF. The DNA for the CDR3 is TGTGCCTGGAATGTAAAGCGCACAGATACGCAGTATTTT.